Listed here are 2 T cell receptor beta chains from one sample, sequenced in a study of naive and memory T cell subsets. Indicated treatment: skin biopsy from PPD injection site in Mantoux-positive individual. An oligonucleotide containing a UMI was ligated to the 3' end of TCR cDNA. Ligated cDNA underwent four rounds of PCR with nested alpha and beta constant region primers and SP2. TCRdb used MiXCR to reprocess the UMI-ligation and nested PCR reads, holding one entry per CDR3 protein. The sample includes tens of thousands of distinct CDR3 sequences, 6.7% of them seen just once. The sample consisted of skin, taken from a tuberculin skin test site. These receptors were collected from an adult in good health.

This clonotype was detected ten times or more. This chain connects TRBV2 to TRBJ2-7; D tentatively reads TRBD1 or TRBD2 (5 bases each). This CDR3 is 12 amino acids long. The germline V and J ends were trimmed by 2 bases and 4 bases, with 6 bases remaining between them. Looked up from germline, CDR1 is SNHLY and CDR2 is FYNNEI. CDR3 nucleotides: TGTGCCAGCAGTGAATGGGGGTACGAGCAGTACTTC. This encodes CASSEWGYEQYF. Based on the CDR3 plus reference TRBV2 and TRBJ2-7, the full variable domain is EPEVTQTPSHQVTQMGQEVILRCVPISNHLYFYWYRQILGQKVEFLVSFYNNEISEKSEIFDDQFSVERPDGSNFTLKIRSTKLEDSAMYFCASSEWGYEQYFGPGTRLTVT.

This clonotype has a count of ten or more. The chain combines TRBV20-1 with TRBJ2-5; 8 bases are a match to TRBD1. The CDR3 has 13 residues. Germline CDR1 is DFQATT and CDR2 is SNEGSKA (reference sequence). The V and J ends lost 5 bases and 1 base, in that order; junction bases with no gene match: 3. The CDR3 sequence: CSADGTGQETQYF. CDR3 nucleotide sequence: TGCAGTGCTGACGGGACAGGCCAAGAGACCCAGTACTTC.